This TCR beta chain was observed in a study of blood T cells in healthy people across ages. PCR was performed a second time for roughly 7 to 12 cycles using a sample-barcoded 5' primer and a J-beta primer mix. Each CDR3 protein gets one entry after TCRdb re-called the 5' RACE reads with MiXCR. This sample has more than 650,000 distinct CDR3 sequences; about 20% occur once, and the top ten carry 22%. The V gene's germline CDR1 is SGHRS and CDR2 YFSETQ. The CDR3 has 14 amino acids. With V trimmed by 4 bases and J by 7 bases, 5 bases remained unmatched. The sample taken for sequencing was blood. This receptor was obtained from a man between 65 and 85 years old in good health. The chain joins TRBV5-1 to TRBJ1-6; 7 bases match TRBD1. This CDR3 reads CASSPGGGNSPLHF. CDR3 DNA: TGCGCCAGCAGCCCAGGGGGTGGCAATTCACCCCTCCACTTT. Full variable domain (remainder filled in from reference TRBV5-1 and TRBJ1-6): KAGVTQTPRYLIKTRGQQVTLSCSPISGHRSVSWYQQTPGQGLQFLFEYFSETQRNKGNFPGRFSGRQFSNSRSEMNVSTLELGDSALYLCASSPGGGNSPLHFGNGTRLTVT.